The 12 T cell receptor beta chains in this list originate from one sample, sequenced in a study of blood T cell repertoires in COVID-19. The data were produced by immunoSEQ multiplex PCR, yet TCRdb's version contains in-frame clones alone and is incomplete. In the table there are roughly 250,000 clones, roughly 88% of which are singletons. Input material: peripheral blood. These receptors were taken from a human donor with COVID-19, enrolled during active disease. The donor label of this sample is uncertain.

In its sample, this clone was seen a few times. The rearrangement links TRBV5-8 to TRBJ2-5; D unresolved. Germline loops: CDR1 SGHTS, CDR2 YDEGEE. V lost 5 bases and J lost 5, with 10 bases in between. CDR3 length equals 12 residues. DNA of the CDR3: TGTGCCAGCAGGGATTTCAGGGAGACCCAGTACTTC. Encoded protein: CASRDFRETQYF. Variable domain in full (rest from reference TRBV5-8 and TRBJ2-5): EAGVTQSPTHLIKTRGQQATLRCSPISGHTSVYWYQQALGLGLQFLLWYDEGEERNRGNFPPRFSGRQFPNYSSELNVNALELEDSALYLCASRDFRETQYFGPGTRLLVL.

This chain uses TRBV5-1 with TRBJ1-6; 9 bases line up with TRBD1. Trimming at V came to 2 bases and at J to 8 bases, leaving 8 bases not matched to a gene. Germline V gene data show CDR1 as SGHRS and CDR2 as YFSETQ. The CDR3 spans 16 residues. As DNA, the CDR3 is TGCGCCAGCAGCTTAAACCCGGGACAGGGTGATTCACCCCTCCACTTT. This codes for CASSLNPGQGDSPLHF.

The chain uses TRBV12-3 or TRBV12-4 and TRBJ1-3; D is unclear. The CDR3 is 13 amino acids. Trimming left V 3 bases short and J 3 bases short, with 6 bases between. The CDR3 here is CASSLRGGNTIYF. DNA of the CDR3: TGTGCCAGCAGTTTGAGAGGTGGAAACACCATATATTTT.

V gene TRBV28 combines with J gene TRBJ1-3, with 8 positions matching TRBD1. CDR1 and CDR2 from the germline V gene are MDHEN and SYDVKM. CDR3 size: 13 residues. V lost 6 bases to trimming and J lost 6 bases; unmatched junction nucleotides: 4. The CDR3: CASRWTGLNTIYF. The CDR3 DNA reads TGTGCCAGCAGATGGACAGGGCTAAACACCATATATTTT.

The rearrangement joins TRBV4-3 to TRBJ1-1, with D maybe TRBD1 (6 bases). Trimming took 1 base from V and 1 from J, leaving 10 bases between them. Germline CDR1 LGHNA, CDR2 YSLEER. The CDR3 loop spans 15 amino acids. CDR3 in amino acids: CASSQVGQPNTEAFF. In DNA form, the CDR3 reads TGCGCCAGCAGCCAAGTCGGACAGCCGAACACTGAAGCTTTCTTT.

The J gene is TRBJ2-2, the V gene TRBV11-3; the match to TRBD2 covers 7 bases. The CDR3 contains 14 residues. Unmatched junction bases numbered 6, after V lost 5 bases and J lost 6 bases. CDR1 and CDR2 (germline): SGHNT, YENEEA. In DNA form, the CDR3 reads TGTGCCAGCAGCCAGCAGCGGGGTCCCGGGGAGCTGTTTTTT. Its translation: CASSQQRGPGELFF.

The V and J genes are TRBV7-2 and TRBJ1-1; a possible D gene is TRBD1 (5 bases). This CDR3 contains 14 residues. Germline V lookup: CDR1 SGHTA, CDR2 FQGNSA. The germline V and J ends were trimmed by 1 base and 3 bases, with 9 bases remaining between them. The CDR3 sequence is CASSLEGFYTEAFF. The CDR3 DNA follows: TGTGCCAGCAGCTTAGAGGGGTTTTACACTGAAGCTTTCTTT.

This clone was picked up one time. This chain joins TRBV29-1 and TRBJ1-2; D is ambiguous. The germline gives CDR1 SQVTM, CDR2 ANQGSEA. The CDR3 extends over 13 amino acids. Trimming pared 5 bases from V and 2 bases from J, leaving 12 bases between. CDR3 protein: CSVLVANNYGYTF. The CDR3 nucleotides read TGCAGCGTTTTAGTAGCCAACAACTATGGCTACACCTTC.

The chain links TRBV18 to TRBJ2-7; TRBD2 agrees at 10 bases. The V segment lost 3 bases and the J segment 5 bases; nucleotides outside the gene matches: 4. Germline V gene sequence: CDR1 KGHSH, CDR2 LQKENI. The CDR3 runs 14 residues. The CDR3 DNA reads TGTGCCAGCTCACCCCTAGCGGGAGTGGACGAGCAGTACTTC. Amino acids: CASSPLAGVDEQYF.

This chain joins TRBV27 and TRBJ2-2; TRBD2 agrees at 8 bases. Unmatched junction bases numbered 19, after V lost 7 bases and J lost 6 bases. The CDR3 runs to 18 residues. Per the germline V gene, CDR1 is MNHEY and CDR2 is SMNVEV (reference sequence). CDR3 amino acids: CASTHREGWTGGSGELFF. DNA for the CDR3: TGTGCCAGCACCCATCGGGAGGGCTGGACCGGCGGGTCCGGGGAGCTGTTTTTT.

The V gene is TRBV5-4, the J gene TRBJ1-1, with D possibly being TRBD1 (5 bases). Per germline, CDR1 SGHNT and CDR2 YYREEE (reference sequence). This CDR3 is built from 13 residues. Trimming removed 1 base from V and 7 bases from J, with 11 bases in between. The CDR3 coding sequence is TGTGCCAGCAGCTTGATAGGGGCCAGTGAAGCTTTCTTT. It specifies CASSLIGASEAFF.

This clone occurred a few times. The rearrangement links TRBV6-5 to TRBJ2-3; D might be TRBD1 (7 bases). There are 13 residues in the CDR3. V lost 7 bases to trimming and J lost 6 bases, with 14 bases between them. Germline CDR1 reads MNHEY; CDR2 reads SVGAGI. The DNA of the CDR3 is TGTGCCAGCAAATTCAGGGGGGCGGATACGCAGTATTTT. Translation: CASKFRGADTQYF.